The rows below give T cell receptor beta chains drawn from one sample of a study of identical twins. TCRdb re-analysed the 5' RACE reads in MiXCR, keeping a single row per CDR3 protein. There are 1.5 million or so distinct CDR3 sequences in the sample; about 31% occur only once, and over 0.25% lies in the top ten. What was sequenced was cord blood. These receptors were collected from a newborn girl in good health. Each CDR3 is given with its conserved first and last residue. Fields, in order: V gene, J gene, clone size, D gene, CDR3 DNA, CDR3 protein. The D gene is left open where the match is weak. Size tells how often a clone was seen (once, few, many) or the class of an expanded clone, and some rows leave it out.

>TRBV4-2|TRBJ2-5|.|TRBD2
TGTGCCAGCAGCCAAGGCAGCGGGGGGGCTAGGGAGACCCAGTACTTC
CASSQGSGGARETQYF
>TRBV2|TRBJ2-7|many|.
TGTGCCAGCAGGGCCTACGAGCAGTACTTC
CASRAYEQYF
>TRBV6-6|TRBJ1-1|few|.
TGTGCCAGCAGTTACTCGAAAGGGGTTAACACTGAAGCTTTCTTT
CASSYSKGVNTEAFF
>TRBV10-3|TRBJ2-7|.|TRBD1
TGTGCCATCAGTAGGGACAGGGGGTTTTACGAGCAGTACTTC
CAISRDRGFYEQYF
>TRBV15|TRBJ2-7|.|TRBD2
TGTGCCACCAGCAGGTCGGGGGGGCTCTACGAGCAGTACTTC
CATSRSGGLYEQYF
>TRBV12-3/TRBV12-4|TRBJ1-2|.|.
TGTGCCAGCAGTTTAAGGGTTTTTGACGGAGACTTCTATGGCTACACCTTC
CASSLRVFDGDFYGYTF
>TRBV5-1|TRBJ1-2|many|TRBD1
TGCGCCAGCAGACCGGACAGGCTTGGCTATGGCTACACCTTC
CASRPDRLGYGYTF
>TRBV9|TRBJ1-2|few|.
TGTGCCAGCAGCGTATCGACGGACGAGGATGGCTACACCTTC
CASSVSTDEDGYTF
>TRBV25-1|TRBJ2-2|.|.
TGTGCCAGCACGGGACTTCAGAACACCGGGGAGCTGTTTTTT
CASTGLQNTGELFF
>TRBV21-1|TRBJ2-7|.|.
TGTGCCAGCAGCAAAGCGCTTTCCCGATTAGGCTACGAGCAGTACTTC
CASSKALSRLGYEQYF
>TRBV12-3/TRBV12-4|TRBJ2-5|few|TRBD2
TGTGCCAGCACCCTAGCGGGAGTCAGCGAGACCCAGTACTTC
CASTLAGVSETQYF
>TRBV5-1|TRBJ2-5|.|TRBD2
TGCGCCAGCAGCTCGGGACTAAAAAGAGAGACCCAGTACTTC
CASSSGLKRETQYF
>TRBV7-2|TRBJ2-3|few|.
TGTGCCAGCAGCCCCCATCTCGTCCCCGGCGCAGATACGCAGTATTTT
CASSPHLVPGADTQYF
>TRBV20-1|TRBJ1-5|.|.
TGCAGTGCTAGAGCGCACTGGGAGCGGGGTCAGCCCCAGCATTTT
CSARAHWERGQPQHF
>TRBV20-1|TRBJ2-5|.|.
TGCAGTGCTAGAGATCCGAACAGGCGGAATGAGCAGTACTTC
CSARDPNRRNEQYF
>TRBV4-1|TRBJ1-1|.|TRBD1
TGCGCCAGCAGCCAAGGGGACAGGGGGCGCCGGACTGAAGCTTTCTTT
CASSQGDRGRRTEAFF
>TRBV10-3|TRBJ1-2|.|.
TGTGCCGTCAGGCCGGGGGCTAACTATGGCTACACCTTC
CAVRPGANYGYTF
>TRBV12-3/TRBV12-4|TRBJ2-1|.|.
TGTGCCAGCAGGTTAATGAGTCCAGCTTACAATGAGCAGTTCTTC
CASRLMSPAYNEQFF
>TRBV21-1|TRBJ2-3|.|.
TGTGCCAGCAGCAAAGAAGGAAAGGGGCCAGATACGCAGTATTTT
CASSKEGKGPDTQYF
>TRBV5-1|TRBJ2-3|.|TRBD2
TGCGCCAGCAGCCCAAGCGGGAAAGGGACAGATACGCAGTATTTT
CASSPSGKGTDTQYF
>TRBV20-1|TRBJ2-1|.|.
TGCAGTGCTAGAGATCGGGCTAGCTTAATAGGGCAGTTCTTC
CSARDRASLIGQFF
>TRBV10-3|TRBJ1-2|many|TRBD1
TGTGCCATCAGTGATTCGGGACAGATCTATGGCTACACCTTC
CAISDSGQIYGYTF
>TRBV29-1|TRBJ2-7|few|TRBD2
TGCAGCGTTGAAAGGAGTAGCGGGGGGTACTACTACGAGCAGTACTTC
CSVERSSGGYYYEQYF
>TRBV20-1|TRBJ2-7|few|.
TGCAGTGCTAGAGATCGTGCGGCTTCCTACGAGCAGTACTTC
CSARDRAASYEQYF
>TRBV28|TRBJ1-5|.|.
TGTGCCAGCAGTTTAGCCCCGAAGCCCCAGCATTTT
CASSLAPKPQHF
>TRBV6-2/TRBV6-3|TRBJ1-6|few|TRBD1
TGTGCCAGCAGTTATCGGACAGGGCGTTTCTCACTCCACTTT
CASSYRTGRFSLHF
>TRBV11-2|TRBJ1-5|few|.
TGTGCCAGCAGCTTAGATCGGGCTAGTGGGGGGCCCCAGCATTTT
CASSLDRASGGPQHF
>TRBV6-1|TRBJ1-2|.|.
TGTGCCAGCAGTGAAAGGGAGAGCCACACCTTC
CASSERESHTF
>TRBV6-2/TRBV6-3|TRBJ1-5|few|.
TGTGCCAGCAGTTACGACAAATATAGCAATCAGCCCCAGCATTTT
CASSYDKYSNQPQHF
>TRBV20-1|TRBJ1-3|once|.
TGCAGTGCTAGGGGAAATTCAGCCTCTGGAAACACCATATATTTT
CSARGNSASGNTIYF
>TRBV20-1|TRBJ2-7|.|.
TGCAGTGCTAGGGCCCCCGACAGGACCTACGAGCAGTACTTC
CSARAPDRTYEQYF
>TRBV24-1|TRBJ1-5|.|.
TGTGCCACCAGTTACAGTTCGGAGCCCCAGCATTTT
CATSYSSEPQHF
>TRBV12-3/TRBV12-4|TRBJ1-2|few|TRBD1
TGTGCCAGCAGTCCTTCGGACAGGGGGCTCTATGGCTACACCTTC
CASSPSDRGLYGYTF